Below, 9 T cell receptor beta chains from the same sample are listed, as sequenced in a study of resident and recirculating memory T cells in vitiligo. The repertoire was sequenced with immunoSEQ multiplex PCR; TCRdb's copy has only in-frame clones and lacks some. The sample shows tens of thousands of clones, under 95% of them seen only once. What was sequenced was blood. The source is a male donor with vitiligo.

The chain is built from TRBV11-2 and TRBJ2-5; 7 bases map to TRBD1. CDR1 is SGHAT and CDR2 is FQNNGV in the germline V gene. With V trimmed by 9 bases and J by 3 bases, 13 bases remained unmatched. This CDR3 has 15 residues. CDR3 nucleotides: TGTGCCAGTCGGGGCTTGAGGGACAGAGAAGAGACCCAGTACTTC. Protein product: CASRGLRDREETQYF. Drawing the rest from reference TRBV11-2 and TRBJ2-5, the complete variable domain is EAGVAQSPRYKIIEKRQSVAFWCNPISGHATLYWYQQILGQGPKLLIQFQNNGVVDDSQLPKDRFSAERLKGVDSTLKIQPAKLEDSAVYLCASRGLRDREETQYFGPGTRLLVL.

The J gene is TRBJ2-1, the V gene TRBV7-2; no reliable D call. V lost 0 bases and J 0 bases, leaving 6 bases between the germline ends. Germline lookup yields CDR1 SGHTA and CDR2 FQGNSA. This CDR3 is 15 amino acids long. The CDR3 reads CASSLAFSSYNEQFF. CDR3 DNA sequence: TGTGCCAGCAGCTTAGCTTTCAGCTCCTACAATGAGCAGTTCTTC.

This clone was seen a single time. V is TRBV5-1 and J is TRBJ1-6, with a tentative D call TRBD1 (5 bases). Germline lookup yields CDR1 SGHRS and CDR2 YFSETQ. V lost 0 bases to trimming and J lost 7 bases, with 8 bases between them. The CDR3 is made up of 14 amino acids. The CDR3 bases are TGCGCCAGCAGCTTGGGCGGGGGAAATTCACCCCTCCACTTT. Translated, it gives CASSLGGGNSPLHF.

Only one count was recorded for this clone. The chain uses TRBV14 and TRBJ2-2; D remains ambiguous. V shed 5 bases and J shed 1 base, with 8 bases lying between them. Germline V gene sequence: CDR1 SGHDN, CDR2 FVKESK. The CDR3 contains 14 residues. As DNA, the CDR3 is TGTGCCAGCAGCAGGCAGGTGAACACCGGGGAGCTGTTTTTT. Translated: CASSRQVNTGELFF.

The chain has TRBV5-6 and TRBJ2-7; 9 bases align to TRBD2. This CDR3 comprises 16 residues. Germline-derived CDR1 and CDR2 are SGHDT and YYEEEE. V was clipped by 3 bases and J by 5 bases; unmatched bases: 12. CDR3 sequence: CASSSGTSYVRDEQYF. CDR3 in DNA: TGTGCCAGCAGCTCGGGGACTAGCTACGTCCGGGACGAGCAGTACTTC.

V is TRBV13 and J is TRBJ1-1; 7 positions agree with TRBD1. Trimming at V came to 5 bases and at J to 5 bases, leaving 11 bases not matched to a gene. The CDR3 is 15 residues long. Per germline, CDR1 PRHDT and CDR2 FYEKMQ (reference sequence). CDR3 residues: CASSPQEGARTEAFF. Written as DNA, the CDR3 is TGTGCCAGCAGCCCCCAAGAGGGGGCAAGGACTGAAGCTTTCTTT.

The table lists this clone with a few counts. The chain employs TRBV10-1 and TRBJ2-3; D possibly corresponds to TRBD2 (7 bases). Germline V gene sequence: CDR1 WNHNN, CDR2 SYGVQD (reference sequence). CDR3 size: 14 residues. The ends were cut back, 7 bases at V and 3 bases at J, with 14 bases in the middle. The CDR3 sequence is CASKGEGRTDTQYF. The CDR3 DNA reads TGCGCCAGCAAGGGGGAGGGCCGTACAGATACGCAGTATTTT.

The DNA of the CDR3 is TGTGCCAGCAGCTTCCGACCCGGGACTAGCGGGAGGGTTACGGACAATGAGCAGTTCTTC. Its protein product is CASSFRPGTSGRVTDNEQFF. V gene TRBV28 combines with J gene TRBJ2-1; TRBD2 matches at 16 bases. The CDR3 covers 20 residues. CDR1 is MDHEN and CDR2 is SYDVKM in the germline V gene. V shed 6 bases and J 5 bases; nucleotides not matched to a gene: 16.

The chain carries TRBV7-2 and TRBJ2-7; possibly TRBD2 for D (6 bases). CDR3 length: 11 amino acids. With 7 bases removed from V and 3 bases from J, the gap between germline ends came to 7 bases. Germline V gives CDR1 SGHTA, CDR2 FQGNSA. CDR3 in DNA: TGTGCCAGCACGGGAGACTACGAGCAGTACTTC. Translating gives CASTGDYEQYF. The whole variable domain, filled in from reference TRBV7-2 and TRBJ2-7, reads GAGVSQSPSNKVTEKGKDVELRCDPISGHTALYWYRQSLGQGLEFLIYFQGNSAPDKSGLPSDRFSAERTGGSVSTLTIQRTQQEDSAVYLCASTGDYEQYFGPGTRLTVT.